The clone carrying this TCR beta chain was seen just once. In the authors' workflow: Reference gene primer amplification gave estimated nucleated cell counts. Assay: immunoSEQ multiplex PCR; the TCRdb copy retains only in-frame clones and omits some. That table gives V, J and clone size, and the DNA gave D and trimming. The sample consists of about 320,000 clones, about 85% of them appearing once. Recruitment covered about 25 US areas and drew participants whose ages spanned about 18 to 90 years. Participants' own reports of clinical history determined their cohort assignment. The data were taken from a study of blood T cell repertoires in COVID-19. Study-level background: Samples of COVID-19 (acute and convalescent) were obtained from the United States, Italy and Spain.

Germline values: CDR1 SGHTA, CDR2 FQGNSA. The CDR3 extends over 17 amino acids. The J segment lost 4 bases and the V segment lost 5 bases, leaving 13 bases of the junction unmatched. What was sequenced was PBMCs or T cells enriched from blood (not recorded which). This receptor was obtained from a woman aged 30 to 39 who had recovered from COVID-19. The chain joins TRBV7-2 to TRBJ1-5, with TRBD1 matching over 8 bases. Here the CDR3 reads CASSPGTGLTGNQPQHF. The CDR3 nucleotides read TGTGCCAGCAGCCCGGGGACAGGTCTAACGGGAAATCAGCCCCAGCATTTT.